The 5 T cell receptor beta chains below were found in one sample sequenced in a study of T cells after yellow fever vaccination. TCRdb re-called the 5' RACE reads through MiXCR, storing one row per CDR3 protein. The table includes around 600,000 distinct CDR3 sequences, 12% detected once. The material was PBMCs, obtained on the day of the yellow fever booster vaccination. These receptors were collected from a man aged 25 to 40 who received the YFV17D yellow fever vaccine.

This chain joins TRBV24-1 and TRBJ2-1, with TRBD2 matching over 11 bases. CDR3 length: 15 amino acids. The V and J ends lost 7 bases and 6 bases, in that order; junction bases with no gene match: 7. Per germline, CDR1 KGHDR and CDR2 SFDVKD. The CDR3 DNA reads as TGTGCCACCAGCCCCAGACTAGCGGGATTCAATGAGCAGTTCTTC. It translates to CATSPRLAGFNEQFF.

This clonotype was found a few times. This CDR3 reads CASRRGREYEQYF. In DNA, the CDR3 is TGTGCCAGCAGACGGGGCAGGGAATACGAGCAGTACTTC. The rearrangement joins TRBV6-2 or TRBV6-3 to TRBJ2-7, with D tentatively TRBD1 or TRBD2 (5 bases each). The ends were cut back, 6 bases at V and 4 bases at J, with 13 bases in the middle. CDR1 is MNHEY, CDR2 SVGEGT, per germline. The CDR3 loop spans 13 amino acids.

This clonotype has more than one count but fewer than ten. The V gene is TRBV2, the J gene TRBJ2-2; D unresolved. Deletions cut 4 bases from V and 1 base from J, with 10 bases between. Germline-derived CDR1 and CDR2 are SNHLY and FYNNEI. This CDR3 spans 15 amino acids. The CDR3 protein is CASSVVSGNTGELFF. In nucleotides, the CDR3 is TGTGCCAGCAGTGTGGTGTCAGGGAACACCGGGGAGCTGTTTTTT.

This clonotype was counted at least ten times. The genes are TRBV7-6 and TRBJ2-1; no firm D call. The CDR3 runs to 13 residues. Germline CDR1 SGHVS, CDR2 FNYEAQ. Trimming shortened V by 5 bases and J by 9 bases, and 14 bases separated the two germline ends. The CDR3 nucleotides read TGTGCCAGCAGCGAAGGATTAGCCGTTGAGCAGTTCTTC. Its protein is CASSEGLAVEQFF.

Written as DNA, the CDR3 is TGTGCCAGCAGGCTCCCCGGTGGGGGGGCACTGGGCACCGGGGAGCTGTTTTTT. It encodes CASRLPGGGALGTGELFF. The chain has TRBV11-2 and TRBJ2-2; D possibly corresponds to TRBD2 (7 bases). The length of the CDR3 is 18 residues. Looked up from germline, CDR1 is SGHAT and CDR2 is FQNNGV. V was shortened by 6 bases and J by 4 bases, with 24 bases between the two germline ends.